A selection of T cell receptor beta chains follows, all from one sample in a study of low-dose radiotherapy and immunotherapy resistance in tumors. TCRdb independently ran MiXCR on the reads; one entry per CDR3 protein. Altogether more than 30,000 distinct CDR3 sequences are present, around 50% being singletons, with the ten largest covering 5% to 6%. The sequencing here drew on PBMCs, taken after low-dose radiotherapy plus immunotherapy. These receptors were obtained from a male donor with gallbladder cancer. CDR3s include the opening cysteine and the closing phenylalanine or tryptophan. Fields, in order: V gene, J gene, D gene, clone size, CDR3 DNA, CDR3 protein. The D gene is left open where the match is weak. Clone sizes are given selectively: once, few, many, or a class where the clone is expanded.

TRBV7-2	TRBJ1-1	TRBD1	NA	TGTGCCAGCAGCTTAGCCGGACAGGTTCGGTCTGAAGCTTTTTTT	CASSLAGQVRSEAFF
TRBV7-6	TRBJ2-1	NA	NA	TGTGCCAGCAGCGCCGCAGGTAACAATGAGCAGTTCTTC	CASSAAGNNEQFF
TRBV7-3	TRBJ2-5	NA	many	NA	CASSFGPGETQYF
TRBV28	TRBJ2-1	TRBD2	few	TGTGCCAGCAGTTTATTGCGGGGGGCGTACAATGAGCAGTTCTTC	CASSLLRGAYNEQFF
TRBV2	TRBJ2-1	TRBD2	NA	TGTGCCAGCAGTGAAATACTAGCGGGATACAATGAGCAGTTCTTC	CASSEILAGYNEQFF
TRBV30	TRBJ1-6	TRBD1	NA	TGTGCCTGGAGTGTGGGGCTGGGGACAGCCAATTCACCCCTCCACTTT	CAWSVGLGTANSPLHF
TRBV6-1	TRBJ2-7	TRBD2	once	TGTGCCAGCAGTTACGGGGGGGGGACGGGTGAGCAGTACTTC	CASSYGGGTGEQYF
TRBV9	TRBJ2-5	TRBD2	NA	TGTGCCAGCAGCTTCAATAGCGGGGGAGGTGGAGAGACCCAGTACTTC	CASSFNSGGGGETQYF
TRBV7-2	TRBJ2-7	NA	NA	TGTGCCAGCAGCTTAGCATGGGGGGGGCTCGCGTACGAGCAGTACTTC	CASSLAWGGLAYEQYF
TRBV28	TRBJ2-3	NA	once	TGTGCCAGCGGGGGCCCGCGTACGCAGTATTTT	CASGGPRTQYF
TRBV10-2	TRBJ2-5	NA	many	TGCGCCAGCAGTGAGATCGAAATAGTGGGAGAGACCCAGTACTTC	CASSEIEIVGETQYF
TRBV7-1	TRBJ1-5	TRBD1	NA	TGTGCCAGCAGCACCCGACAGGGGAATCAGCCCCAGCATTTT	CASSTRQGNQPQHF
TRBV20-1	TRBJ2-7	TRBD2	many	TGCAGTGCTAGAAGAGCGGGAGGGCCTGGCGAGCAGTACTTC	CSARRAGGPGEQYF
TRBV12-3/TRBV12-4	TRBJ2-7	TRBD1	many	TGTGCCAGCAGTTTAGGGGACAGTTCCTACGAGCAGTACTTC	CASSLGDSSYEQYF
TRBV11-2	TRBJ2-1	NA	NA	TGTGCCAGCAGCAACACTGCCAGCTCCTACAATGAGCAGTTCTTC	CASSNTASSYNEQFF
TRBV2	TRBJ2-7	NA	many	TGTGCCAGCAGTGAAGATTACGAGCAGTACTTC	CASSEDYEQYF
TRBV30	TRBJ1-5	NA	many	TGTGCCTGGAGTGTATATTCCCGGGCGAGGCGAAGCGGCAATCAGCCCCAGCATTTT	CAWSVYSRARRSGNQPQHF
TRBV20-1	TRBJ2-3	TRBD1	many	TGCAGTGCCAGGGGGACCACCGGTCTGTATTTT	CSARGTTGLYF
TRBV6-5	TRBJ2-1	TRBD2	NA	TGTGCCAGCCACATAGCGGGAGGATCGACGCAGTTCTTC	CASHIAGGSTQFF
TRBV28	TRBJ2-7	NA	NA	TGTGCCAGCATTCCGATCCGGGTCTTACAGTCCTACGAGCAGTACTTC	CASIPIRVLQSYEQYF
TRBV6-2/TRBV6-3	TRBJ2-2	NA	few	TGTGCCAGCAGTTACTCGGCAGACATTCCCGGGGAGCTGTTTTTT	CASSYSADIPGELFF
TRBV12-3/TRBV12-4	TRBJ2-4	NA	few	TGTGCCAGCAGTTACCCGAATAGTGGGGGAGCCAAAAACATTCAGTACTTC	CASSYPNSGGAKNIQYF
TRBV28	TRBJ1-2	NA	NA	TGTGCCAGCAGTACGGTTAACTATGGCTACACCTTC	CASSTVNYGYTF
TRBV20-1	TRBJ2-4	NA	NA	TGCAGTGCTAGCGGACAGATCATAGCCAAAAACATTCAGTACTTC	CSASGQIIAKNIQYF
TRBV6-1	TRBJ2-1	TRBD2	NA	TGTGCCAGCAGTGAAGGATTAGCGGGGGTGGTAGGCGATGAGCAGTTCTTC	CASSEGLAGVVGDEQFF
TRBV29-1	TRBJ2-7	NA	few	TGCAGCGTTGAAACAGGGGAGGAATACGAGCAGTACTTC	CSVETGEEYEQYF
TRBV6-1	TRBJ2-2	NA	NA	NA	CASRSGWGGTGELFFF
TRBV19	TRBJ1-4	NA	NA	TGTGCCAGTACCCCCACCGAGGGTGAAAAACTGTTTTTT	CASTPTEGEKLFF
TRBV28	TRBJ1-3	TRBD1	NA	TGTGCCAGCAGTTTTGCCGGGGACAGCTCTGGAAACACCATATATTTT	CASSFAGDSSGNTIYF
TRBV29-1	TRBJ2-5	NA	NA	TGCAGCTACGGACATCAAGAGACCCAGTACTTC	CSYGHQETQYF
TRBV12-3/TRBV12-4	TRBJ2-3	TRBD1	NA	TGTGCCAGCAGCCGTCGACAGGGCGGTGGGGCTAGCACAGATACGCAGTATTTT	CASSRRQGGGASTDTQYF
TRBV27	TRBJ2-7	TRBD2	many	TGTGCCAGCAGCCCTAGCGGGAGGTCCTACGAGCAGTACTTC	CASSPSGRSYEQYF
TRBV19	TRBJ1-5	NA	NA	TGTGCCAGTACAGGGTCTAGCAATCAGCCCCAGCATTTT	CASTGSSNQPQHF
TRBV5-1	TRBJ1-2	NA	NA	TGCGCCAGCAGCCCCCGGCAGGGGAGAGCCGGCTACACCTTC	CASSPRQGRAGYTF
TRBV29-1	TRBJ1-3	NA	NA	TGCAGCGCCGGGGGATTTTCTGGAAACACCATATATTTT	CSAGGFSGNTIYF
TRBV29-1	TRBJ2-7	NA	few	TGCAGCGTGCAGCGCGAGAACTACGAGCAGTACTTC	CSVQRENYEQYF
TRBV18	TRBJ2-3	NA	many	TGTGCCAGCTCACCGGGACTGGCTTCCCATACGCAGTATTTT	CASSPGLASHTQYF
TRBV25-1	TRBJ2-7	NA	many	TGTGCCAGCTCGGGCGGATACGAGCAGTACTTC	CASSGGYEQYF
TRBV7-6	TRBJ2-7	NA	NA	TGTGCCAGCAGCCACAGACAGGACGCGGGCGAGCAGTACTTC	CASSHRQDAGEQYF
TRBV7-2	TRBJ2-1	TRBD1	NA	TGTGCCAGCAGCTTAGAAGCTGCGACAGGGCCCCACAATGAGCAGTTCTTC	CASSLEAATGPHNEQFF
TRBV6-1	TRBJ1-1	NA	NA	TGTGCCAGCAGTGAAGTGTGGGGCAGTTTGGCTTTCTTT	CASSEVWGSLAFF
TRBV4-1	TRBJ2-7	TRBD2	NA	TGCGCCAGCAGCCAAGAGCGCGGCCAACTAGCGGGAGCTGGCGAGCAGTACTTC	CASSQERGQLAGAGEQYF
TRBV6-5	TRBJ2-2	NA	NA	TGTGCCAGCAGTTACTCGGCTGTGGTTATCTCCGGGGAGCTGTTTTTT	CASSYSAVVISGELFF
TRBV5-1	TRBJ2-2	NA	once	TGCGCCAGCAGCTTGTTGGGGCCGGGCACCGGGGAGCTGTTTTTT	CASSLLGPGTGELFF
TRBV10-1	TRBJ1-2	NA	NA	TGCGCCAGCAGTGAGAACCGCCATTATGGCTACACCTTC	CASSENRHYGYTF
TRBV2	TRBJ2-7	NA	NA	TGTGCCAGCAAAATAGGGGCGAGGGATGTCTACGAGCAGTACTTC	CASKIGARDVYEQYF